The T cell receptor beta chain described here comes from a study of T cell repertoires in cytomegalovirus infection. Study as a whole: Signatures in public TCR beta sequences pointed to both CMV infection and matching HLA type.

The CDR3 consists of 12 residues. Germline-derived CDR1 and CDR2 are MNHEY and SMNVEV (reference sequence). V dropped 2 bases and J dropped 9 bases, with 8 bases sitting between them. On this clonotype: The antigen is undetermined.

TCRdb reprocessed the reads with MiXCR, giving one entry per CDR3 protein. The table lists 900,000 to 950,000 distinct CDR3 sequences, approximately 31% of them singletons. The V and J genes are TRBV27 and TRBJ2-1; D gene ambiguous. This specimen consisted of cultured CD8+ T cells from PBMCs, obtained from culture after CMV antigen stimulation. This clonotype was obtained from a human donor in good health (CMV status not recorded). Some clones in this sample may be carry-over from other donors' samples. The CDR3 reads CASSLVGIEQFF. CDR3 nucleotide sequence: TGTGCCAGCAGTTTAGTTGGCATTGAGCAGTTCTTC.